This T cell receptor (beta chain) is drawn from a study of T cell responses to AZD1222 COVID-19 vaccine. Background on the study: Second doses were pooled across both intervals (about 4 or about 12 weeks).

Comment on this clone: The antigen remains undetermined.

TCRdb's copy holds only in-frame clones and misses some; the assay was immunoSEQ multiplex PCR. The sample shows around 84,000 clones, roughly nine tenths of them seen only once. Broader study findings: Vaccine-associated CD4 TCRs ranged over spike, dominating at 160-218 and 743-854. Elevations in Spike-specific TCR breadth and depth followed administration of two AZD1222 doses. Clonal diversity was possibly underestimated, and the donors were mostly white British, with more females.

The CDR3 is 17 amino acids. With 8 bases clipped from V and 3 bases from J, the junction kept 14 bases outside the gene matches. The germline V gene has CDR1 SNHLY and CDR2 FYNNEI. The material was peripheral blood, obtained on day 0 of AZD1222 vaccination. The chain is built from TRBV2 and TRBJ2-3, with TRBD2 identical over 10 bases. This TCR was recovered from an adult in good health. The CDR3 is CASWTSGNYETTDTQYF. The CDR3, as DNA: TGTGCCAGCTGGACTAGCGGCAATTATGAGACTACAGATACGCAGTATTTT.